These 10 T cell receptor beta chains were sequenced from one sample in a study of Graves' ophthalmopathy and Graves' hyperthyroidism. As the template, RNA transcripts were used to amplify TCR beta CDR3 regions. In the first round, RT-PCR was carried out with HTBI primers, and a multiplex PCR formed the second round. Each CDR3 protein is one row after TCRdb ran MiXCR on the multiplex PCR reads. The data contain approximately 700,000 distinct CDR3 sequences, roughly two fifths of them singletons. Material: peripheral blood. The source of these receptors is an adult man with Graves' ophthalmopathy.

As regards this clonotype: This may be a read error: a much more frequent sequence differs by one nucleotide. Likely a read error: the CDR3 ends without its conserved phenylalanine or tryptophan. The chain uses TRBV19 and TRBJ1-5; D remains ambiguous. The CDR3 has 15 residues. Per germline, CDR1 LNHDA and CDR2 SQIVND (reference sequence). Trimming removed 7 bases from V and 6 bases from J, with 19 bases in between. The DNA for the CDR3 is TGTGCCAGTAATTCGGGAGGGATGGGAAGTCAGCCCCAGCATTCT. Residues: CASNSGGMGSQPQHS.

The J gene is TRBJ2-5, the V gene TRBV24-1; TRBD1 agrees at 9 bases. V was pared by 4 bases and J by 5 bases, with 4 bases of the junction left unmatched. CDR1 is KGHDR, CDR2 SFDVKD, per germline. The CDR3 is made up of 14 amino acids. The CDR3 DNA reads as TGTGCCACCAGTGAACCCGGGACAGGGGAGACCCAGTACTTC. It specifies CATSEPGTGETQYF.

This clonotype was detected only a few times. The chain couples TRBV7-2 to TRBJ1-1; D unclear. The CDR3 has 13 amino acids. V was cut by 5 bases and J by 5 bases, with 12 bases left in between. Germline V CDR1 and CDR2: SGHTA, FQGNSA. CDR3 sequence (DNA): TGTGCCAGCAGCCAACTGGGGAGGACTGAAGCTTTCTTT. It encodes CASSQLGRTEAFF.

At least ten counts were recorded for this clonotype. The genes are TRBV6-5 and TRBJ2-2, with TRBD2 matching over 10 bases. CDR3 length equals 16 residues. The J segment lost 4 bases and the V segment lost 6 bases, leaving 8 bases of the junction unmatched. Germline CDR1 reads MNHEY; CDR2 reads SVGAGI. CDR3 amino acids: CASSPGLAEFTGELFF. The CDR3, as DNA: TGTGCCAGCAGCCCCGGACTAGCGGAGTTCACCGGGGAGCTGTTTTTT.

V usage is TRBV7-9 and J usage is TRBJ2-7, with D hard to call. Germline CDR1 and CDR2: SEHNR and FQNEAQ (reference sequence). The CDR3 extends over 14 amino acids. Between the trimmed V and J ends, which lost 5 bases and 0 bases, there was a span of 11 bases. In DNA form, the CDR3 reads TGTGCCAGCAGCCCCACGATGAGCTCCTACGAGCAGTACTTC. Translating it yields CASSPTMSSYEQYF.

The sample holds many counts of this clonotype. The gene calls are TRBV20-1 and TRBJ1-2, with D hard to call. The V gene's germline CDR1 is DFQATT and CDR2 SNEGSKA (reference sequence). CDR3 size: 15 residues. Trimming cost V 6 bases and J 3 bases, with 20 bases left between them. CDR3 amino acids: CSAHDPGGRDYGYTF. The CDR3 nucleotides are TGCAGTGCCCACGACCCGGGAGGGAGGGACTATGGCTACACCTTC.

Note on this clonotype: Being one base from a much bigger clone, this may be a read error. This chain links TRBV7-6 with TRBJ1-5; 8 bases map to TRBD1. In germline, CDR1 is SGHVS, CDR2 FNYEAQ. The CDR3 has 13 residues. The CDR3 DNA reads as TGTGCCGGCAGCTTAGACAGGGGCAACCCCCAGCATTTT. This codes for CAGSLDRGNPQHF.

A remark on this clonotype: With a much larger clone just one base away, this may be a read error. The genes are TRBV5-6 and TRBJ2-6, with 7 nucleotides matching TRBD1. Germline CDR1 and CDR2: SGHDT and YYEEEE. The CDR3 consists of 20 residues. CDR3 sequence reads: CASSLRYKGQLRSGTNVLTF. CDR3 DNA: TGTGCCAGCAGCTTGAGGTATAAGGGACAGTTAAGATCTGGGACCAACGTCCTGACTTTC.

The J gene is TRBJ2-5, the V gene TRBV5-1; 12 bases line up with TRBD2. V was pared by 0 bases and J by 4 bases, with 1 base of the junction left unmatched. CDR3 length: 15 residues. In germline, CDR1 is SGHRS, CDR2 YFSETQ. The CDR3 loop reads CASSLGTSGIETQYF. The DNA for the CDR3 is TGCGCCAGCAGCTTGGGGACTAGCGGGATAGAGACCCAGTACTTC. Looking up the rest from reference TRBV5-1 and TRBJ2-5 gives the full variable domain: KAGVTQTPRYLIKTRGQQVTLSCSPISGHRSVSWYQQTPGQGLQFLFEYFSETQRNKGNFPGRFSGRQFSNSRSEMNVSTLELGDSALYLCASSLGTSGIETQYFGPGTRLLVL.

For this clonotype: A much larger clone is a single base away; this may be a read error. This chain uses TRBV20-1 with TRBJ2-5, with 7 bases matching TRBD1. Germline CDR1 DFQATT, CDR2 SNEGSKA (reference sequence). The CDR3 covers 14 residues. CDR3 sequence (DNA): TGCAGAATTCATGATGAGGGGGCGGGAGAGACCCAGTACTTC. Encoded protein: CRIHDEGAGETQYF.